Given below is one T cell receptor (beta chain) in context. Deletions cut 0 bases from V and 5 bases from J, with 12 bases between. The CDR3 spans 16 residues. Germline CDR1 and CDR2: SGHRS and YFSETQ. Cohort placement rested on clinical history that participants reported themselves. Exposed enrollees encountered a COVID-19 case at some point within 2 weeks before study entry. The authors' processing: For nucleated cells, counts were estimated from reference gene primer amplification. Here immunoSEQ multiplex PCR was the method, and the copy in TCRdb shows in-frame clones only, minus some. V and J calls and clone size come straight from that table; D and trimming were deduced from the DNA. Among 300,000 to 450,000 clones listed, roughly 86% were seen once. This sample stems from a study of blood T cell repertoires in COVID-19. Study background: In each case, the material was cDNA or gDNA derived from T cells, B-cell-depleted T cells, or PBMCs.

Sequenced input: PBMCs or T cells enriched from blood (not recorded which). The TCR was taken from a woman aged 30 to 39 who had been exposed to COVID-19. The chain combines TRBV5-1 with TRBJ1-6; D gene uncertain. The CDR3 protein is CASSLATGKHNSPLHF. CDR3 coding DNA: TGCGCCAGCAGCTTGGCCACCGGGAAACATAATTCACCCCTCCACTTT.